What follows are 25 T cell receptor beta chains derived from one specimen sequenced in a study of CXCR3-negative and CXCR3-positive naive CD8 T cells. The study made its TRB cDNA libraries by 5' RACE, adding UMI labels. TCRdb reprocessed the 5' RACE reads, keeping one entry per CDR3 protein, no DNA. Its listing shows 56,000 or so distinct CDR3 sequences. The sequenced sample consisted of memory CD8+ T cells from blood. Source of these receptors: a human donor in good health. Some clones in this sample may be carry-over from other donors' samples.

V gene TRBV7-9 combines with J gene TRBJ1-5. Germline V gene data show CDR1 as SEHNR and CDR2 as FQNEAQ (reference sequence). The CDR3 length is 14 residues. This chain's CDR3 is CASSLAGADQPQHF.

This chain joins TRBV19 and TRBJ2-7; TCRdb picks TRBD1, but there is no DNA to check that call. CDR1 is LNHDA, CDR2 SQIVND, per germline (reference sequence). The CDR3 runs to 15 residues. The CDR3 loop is CASSMGTRGPDEQYF.

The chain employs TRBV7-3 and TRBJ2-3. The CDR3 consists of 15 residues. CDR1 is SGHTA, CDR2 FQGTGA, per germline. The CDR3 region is CASSLQPISTDTQYF.

This chain's CDR3 is CASSYQYRGTDTQYF. V gene TRBV6-2 or TRBV6-3 combines with J gene TRBJ2-3; the TCRdb call, TRBD1, lacks DNA for checking. The germline gives CDR1 MNHEY, CDR2 SVGEGT. This CDR3 comprises 15 residues.

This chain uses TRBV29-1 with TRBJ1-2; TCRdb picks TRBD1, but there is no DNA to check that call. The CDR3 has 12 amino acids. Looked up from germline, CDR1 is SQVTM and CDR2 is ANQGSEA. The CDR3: CSVTGDFYGYTF.

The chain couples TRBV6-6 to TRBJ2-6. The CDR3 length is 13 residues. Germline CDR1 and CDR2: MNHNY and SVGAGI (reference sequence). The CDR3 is CASTVSGANVLTF.

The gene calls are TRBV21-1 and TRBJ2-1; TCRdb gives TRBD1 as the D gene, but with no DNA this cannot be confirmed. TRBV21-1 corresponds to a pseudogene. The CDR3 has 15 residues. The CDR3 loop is CASSPPRGGLHEQFF.

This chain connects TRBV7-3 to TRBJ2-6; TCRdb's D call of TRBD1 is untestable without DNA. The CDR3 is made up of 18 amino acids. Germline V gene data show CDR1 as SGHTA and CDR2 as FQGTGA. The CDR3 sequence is CASSTGTGGYSGANVLTF.

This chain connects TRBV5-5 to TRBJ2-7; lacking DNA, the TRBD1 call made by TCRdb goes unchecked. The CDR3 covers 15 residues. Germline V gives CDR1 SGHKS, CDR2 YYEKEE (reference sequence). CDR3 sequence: CASSLYARDTYEQYF.

This CDR3 is CSAGQGNSGYTF. The chain carries TRBV29-1 and TRBJ1-2; the TRBD1 assignment by TCRdb is unverifiable without DNA. The germline CDR1 and CDR2 sequences are SQVTM and ANQGSEA. CDR3 length: 12 amino acids.

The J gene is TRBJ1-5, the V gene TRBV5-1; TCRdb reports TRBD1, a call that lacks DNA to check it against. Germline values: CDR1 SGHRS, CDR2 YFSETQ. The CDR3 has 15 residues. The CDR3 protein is CASSFTGSSNQPQHF.

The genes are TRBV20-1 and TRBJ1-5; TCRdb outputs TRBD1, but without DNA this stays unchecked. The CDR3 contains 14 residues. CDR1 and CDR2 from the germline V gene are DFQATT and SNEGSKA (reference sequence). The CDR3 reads CRGPDRVGLVSQHF.

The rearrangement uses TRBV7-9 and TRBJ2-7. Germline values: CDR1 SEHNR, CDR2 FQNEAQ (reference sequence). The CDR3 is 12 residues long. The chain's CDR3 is CASTPSSYEQYF.

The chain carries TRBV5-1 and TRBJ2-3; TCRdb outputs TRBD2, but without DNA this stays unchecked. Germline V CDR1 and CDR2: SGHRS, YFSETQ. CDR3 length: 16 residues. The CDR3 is CASSLEGLAVPDTQYF.

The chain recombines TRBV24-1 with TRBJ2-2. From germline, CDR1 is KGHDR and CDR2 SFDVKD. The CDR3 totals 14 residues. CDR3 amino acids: CATSEAGNTGELFF.

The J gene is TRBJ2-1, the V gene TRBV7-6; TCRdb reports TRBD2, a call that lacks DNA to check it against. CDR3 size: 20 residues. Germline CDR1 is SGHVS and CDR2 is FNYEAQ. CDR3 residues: CASSSGPGLAGVSPYNEQFF. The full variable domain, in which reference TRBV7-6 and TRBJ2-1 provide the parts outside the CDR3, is GAGVSQSPRYKVTKRGQDVALRCDPISGHVSLYWYRQALGQGPEFLTYFNYEAQQDKSGLPNDRFSAERPEGSISTLTIQRTEQRDSAMYRCASSSGPGLAGVSPYNEQFFGPGTRLTVL.

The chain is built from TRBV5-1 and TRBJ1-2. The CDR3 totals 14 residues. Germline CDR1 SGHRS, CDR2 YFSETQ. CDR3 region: CASSLEVGFYGYTF.

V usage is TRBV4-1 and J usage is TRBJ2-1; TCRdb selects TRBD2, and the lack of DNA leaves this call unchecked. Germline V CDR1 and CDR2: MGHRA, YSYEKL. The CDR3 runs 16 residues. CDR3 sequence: CASSHRLAGGINEQFF.

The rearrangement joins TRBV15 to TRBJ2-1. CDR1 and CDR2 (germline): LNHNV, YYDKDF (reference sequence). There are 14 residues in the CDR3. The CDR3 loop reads CATSRASDYNEQFF.

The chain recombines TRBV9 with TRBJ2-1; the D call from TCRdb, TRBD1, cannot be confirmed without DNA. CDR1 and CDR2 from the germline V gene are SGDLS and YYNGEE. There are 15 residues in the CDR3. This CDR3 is CASSVGTASYNEQFF.

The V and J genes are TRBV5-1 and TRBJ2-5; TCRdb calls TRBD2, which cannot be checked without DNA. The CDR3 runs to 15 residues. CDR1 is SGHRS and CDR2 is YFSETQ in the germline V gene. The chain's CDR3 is CASAGVQAVKETQYF.

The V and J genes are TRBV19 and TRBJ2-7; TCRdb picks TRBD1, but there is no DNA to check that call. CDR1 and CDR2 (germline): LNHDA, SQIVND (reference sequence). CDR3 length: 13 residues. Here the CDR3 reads CASSSPPPGEQYF.

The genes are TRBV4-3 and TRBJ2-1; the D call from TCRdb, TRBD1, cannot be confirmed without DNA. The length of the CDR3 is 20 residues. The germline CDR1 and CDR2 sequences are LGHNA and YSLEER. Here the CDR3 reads CASTVGSGTGVVPSYNEQFF.

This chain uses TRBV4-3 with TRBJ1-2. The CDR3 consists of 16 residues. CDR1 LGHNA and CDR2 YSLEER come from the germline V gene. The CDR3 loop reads CASSQGEEIANYGYTF.

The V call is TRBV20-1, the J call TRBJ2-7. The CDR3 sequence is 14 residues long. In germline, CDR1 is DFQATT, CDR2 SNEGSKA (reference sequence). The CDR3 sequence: CSATGPDSSYEQYF.